This T cell receptor beta chain was sequenced in a study of regulatory T cells in long-lasting Graves disease. Study-wide results and caveats: Peripheral blood was the sole material, not thyroid tissue.

Arm-PCR of CDR3 regions and iRepertoire HTBI primers were the basis on which TCR beta libraries were built. TCRdb recomputed calls from the multiplex PCR reads with MiXCR, one row per CDR3 protein. The sample has 400,000 to 500,000 distinct CDR3 sequences, roughly 15% seen once; the top ten hold around a quarter. Sample time point: newly diagnosed GD, antithyroid drugs for less than 3 months. TCR sequences were obtained from RNA taken from PBMCs. Diagnosis followed American Thyroid Association guidelines for Graves' disease. Comments on this clonotype: No antigen is known for it.

This CDR3 contains 16 residues. Germline CDR1 is SGHRS and CDR2 is YFSETQ. The V and J ends lost 0 bases and 7 bases, in that order; junction bases with no gene match: 9. In addition, the sample was reused for a study of T cells in Graves' hyperthyroidism and ophthalmopathy.

The sequence came from a woman aged 18-30 years with Graves disease. The gene calls are TRBV5-1 and TRBJ2-2, with 7 bases that match TRBD1. The sequencing used peripheral blood mononuclear cells (PBMCs), collected at new diagnosis, from a patient treated with antithyroid drugs. Here the CDR3 DNA reads TGCGCCAGCAGCTTGGTAGGGACAGATTATTTCGGGGAGCTGTTTTTT. It is translated as CASSLVGTDYFGELFF.